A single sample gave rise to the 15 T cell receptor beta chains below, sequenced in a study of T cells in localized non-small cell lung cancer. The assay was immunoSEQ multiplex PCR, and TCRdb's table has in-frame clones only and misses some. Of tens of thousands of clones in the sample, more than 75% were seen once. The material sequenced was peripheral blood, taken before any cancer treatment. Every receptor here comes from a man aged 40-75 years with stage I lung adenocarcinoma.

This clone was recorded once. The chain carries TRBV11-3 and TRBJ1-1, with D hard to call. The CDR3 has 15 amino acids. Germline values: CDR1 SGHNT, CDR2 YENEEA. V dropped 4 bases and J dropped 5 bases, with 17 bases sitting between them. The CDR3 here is CASSSSGVAGTEAFF. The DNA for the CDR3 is TGTGCCAGCAGCTCATCCGGGGTCGCGGGAACTGAAGCTTTCTTT.

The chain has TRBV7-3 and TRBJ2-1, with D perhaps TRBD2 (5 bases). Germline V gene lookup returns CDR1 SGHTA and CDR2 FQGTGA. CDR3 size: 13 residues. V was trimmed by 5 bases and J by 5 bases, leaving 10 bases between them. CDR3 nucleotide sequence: TGTGCCAGCAGCCCCGACGGGGACAATGAGCAGTTCTTC. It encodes CASSPDGDNEQFF.

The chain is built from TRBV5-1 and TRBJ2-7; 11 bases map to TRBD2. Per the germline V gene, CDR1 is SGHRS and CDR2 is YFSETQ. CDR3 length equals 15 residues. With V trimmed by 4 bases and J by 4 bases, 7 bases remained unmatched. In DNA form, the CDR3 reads TGCGCCAGCAGCCCACCGACTAGCGGGGCATACGAGCAGTACTTC. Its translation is CASSPPTSGAYEQYF.

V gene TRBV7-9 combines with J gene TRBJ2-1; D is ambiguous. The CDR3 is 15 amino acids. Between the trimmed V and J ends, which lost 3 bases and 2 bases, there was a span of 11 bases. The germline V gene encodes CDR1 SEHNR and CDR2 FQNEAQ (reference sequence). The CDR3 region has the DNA TGTGCCAGCAGCTTGACTTCTCCGACCTACAATGAGCAGTTCTTC. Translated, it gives CASSLTSPTYNEQFF.

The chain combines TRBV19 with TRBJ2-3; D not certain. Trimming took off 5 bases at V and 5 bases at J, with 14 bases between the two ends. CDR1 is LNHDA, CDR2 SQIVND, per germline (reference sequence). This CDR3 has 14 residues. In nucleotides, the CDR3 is TGTGCCAGTAGTGCCCAGCGTCTTGAAGATACGCAGTATTTT. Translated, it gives CASSAQRLEDTQYF.

In nucleotides, the CDR3 is TGTGCCACCAGCAGAGCCCCCAGGGGCTCCTACGAGCAGTACTTC. The encoded protein is CATSRAPRGSYEQYF. The chain uses TRBV15 and TRBJ2-7, with TRBD1 as a possible D gene (6 bases). This CDR3 is 15 amino acids long. V lost 1 base to trimming and J lost 0 bases, with 10 bases between them. Per germline, CDR1 LNHNV and CDR2 YYDKDF (reference sequence).

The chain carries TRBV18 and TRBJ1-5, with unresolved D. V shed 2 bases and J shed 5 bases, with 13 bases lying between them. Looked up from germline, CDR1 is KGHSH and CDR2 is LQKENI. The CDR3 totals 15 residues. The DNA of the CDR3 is TGTGCCAGCTCACCATGGGAGGGAGTGGATCAGCCCCAGCATTTT. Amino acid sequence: CASSPWEGVDQPQHF.

This CDR3 reads CASSKLTVNTEAFF. CDR3 sequence (DNA): TGTGCCAGCAGCAAACTGACGGTGAACACTGAAGCTTTCTTT. This chain joins TRBV14 and TRBJ1-1; the D is unclear. This CDR3 has 14 residues. Germline loops: CDR1 SGHDN, CDR2 FVKESK. Trimming removed 5 bases at V and 0 bases at J, with 10 bases between.

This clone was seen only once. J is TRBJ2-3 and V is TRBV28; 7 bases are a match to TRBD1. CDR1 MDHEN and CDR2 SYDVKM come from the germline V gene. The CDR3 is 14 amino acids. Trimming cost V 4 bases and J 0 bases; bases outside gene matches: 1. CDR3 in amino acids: CASSWTGSTDTQYF. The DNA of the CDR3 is TGTGCCAGCAGTTGGACAGGTAGCACAGATACGCAGTATTTT.

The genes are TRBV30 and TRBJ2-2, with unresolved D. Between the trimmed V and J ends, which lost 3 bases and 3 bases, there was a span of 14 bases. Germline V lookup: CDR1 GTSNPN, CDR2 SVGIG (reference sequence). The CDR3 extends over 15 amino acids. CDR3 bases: TGTGCCTGGAGGGCGGATCGGTGGTACACCGGGGAGCTGTTTTTT. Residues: CAWRADRWYTGELFF. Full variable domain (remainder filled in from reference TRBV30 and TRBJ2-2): SQTIHQWPATLVQPVGSPLSLECTVEGTSNPNLYWYRQAAGRGLQLLFYSVGIGQISSEVPQNLSASRPQDRQFILSSKKLLLSDSGFYLCAWRADRWYTGELFFGEGSRLTVL.

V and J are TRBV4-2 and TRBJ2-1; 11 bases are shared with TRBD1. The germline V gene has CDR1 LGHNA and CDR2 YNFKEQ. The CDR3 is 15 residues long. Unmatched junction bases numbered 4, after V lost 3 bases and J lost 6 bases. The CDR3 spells CASSQAGQGGNEQFF. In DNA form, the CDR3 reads TGTGCCAGCAGCCAGGCGGGACAGGGGGGCAATGAGCAGTTCTTC.

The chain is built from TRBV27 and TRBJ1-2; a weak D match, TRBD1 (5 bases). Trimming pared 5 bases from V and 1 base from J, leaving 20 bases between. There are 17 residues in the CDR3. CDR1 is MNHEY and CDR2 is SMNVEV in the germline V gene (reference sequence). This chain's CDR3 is CASSPVGNRNINYGYTF. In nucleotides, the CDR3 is TGTGCCAGCAGTCCCGTGGGGAACAGGAATATTAACTATGGCTACACCTTC.

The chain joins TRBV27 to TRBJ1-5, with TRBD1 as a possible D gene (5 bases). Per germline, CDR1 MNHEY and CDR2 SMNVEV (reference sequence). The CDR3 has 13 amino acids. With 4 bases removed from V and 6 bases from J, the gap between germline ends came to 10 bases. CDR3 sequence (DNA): TGTGCCAGCAGTTGGGGCTGGAGTCAGCCCCAGCATTTT. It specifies CASSWGWSQPQHF.

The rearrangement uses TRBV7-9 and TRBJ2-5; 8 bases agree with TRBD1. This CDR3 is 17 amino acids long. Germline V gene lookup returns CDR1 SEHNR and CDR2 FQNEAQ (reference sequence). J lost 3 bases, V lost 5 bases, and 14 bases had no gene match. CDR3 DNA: TGTGCCAGCAGCCCCCCCCGGGGCAGGGGGCGGGAAGAGACCCAGTACTTC. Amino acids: CASSPPRGRGREETQYF.

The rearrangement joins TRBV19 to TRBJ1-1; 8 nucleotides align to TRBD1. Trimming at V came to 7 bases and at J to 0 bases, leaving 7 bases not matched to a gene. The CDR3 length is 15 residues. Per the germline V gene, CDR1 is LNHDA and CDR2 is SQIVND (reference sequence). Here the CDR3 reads CASTKDRVVNTEAFF. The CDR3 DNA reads TGTGCCAGTACCAAGGACAGGGTGGTGAACACTGAAGCTTTCTTT.